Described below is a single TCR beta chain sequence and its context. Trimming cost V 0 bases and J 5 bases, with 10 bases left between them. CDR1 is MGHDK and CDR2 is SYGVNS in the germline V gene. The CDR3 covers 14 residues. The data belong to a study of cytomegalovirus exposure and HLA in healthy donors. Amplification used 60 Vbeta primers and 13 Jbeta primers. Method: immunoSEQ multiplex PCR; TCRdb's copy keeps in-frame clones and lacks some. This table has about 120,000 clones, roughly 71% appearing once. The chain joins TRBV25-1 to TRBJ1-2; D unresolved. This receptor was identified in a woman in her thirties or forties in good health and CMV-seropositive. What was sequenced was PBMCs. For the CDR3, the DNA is TGTGCCAGCAGTGAATATGAACAGATATATGGCTACACCTTC. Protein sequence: CASSEYEQIYGYTF.